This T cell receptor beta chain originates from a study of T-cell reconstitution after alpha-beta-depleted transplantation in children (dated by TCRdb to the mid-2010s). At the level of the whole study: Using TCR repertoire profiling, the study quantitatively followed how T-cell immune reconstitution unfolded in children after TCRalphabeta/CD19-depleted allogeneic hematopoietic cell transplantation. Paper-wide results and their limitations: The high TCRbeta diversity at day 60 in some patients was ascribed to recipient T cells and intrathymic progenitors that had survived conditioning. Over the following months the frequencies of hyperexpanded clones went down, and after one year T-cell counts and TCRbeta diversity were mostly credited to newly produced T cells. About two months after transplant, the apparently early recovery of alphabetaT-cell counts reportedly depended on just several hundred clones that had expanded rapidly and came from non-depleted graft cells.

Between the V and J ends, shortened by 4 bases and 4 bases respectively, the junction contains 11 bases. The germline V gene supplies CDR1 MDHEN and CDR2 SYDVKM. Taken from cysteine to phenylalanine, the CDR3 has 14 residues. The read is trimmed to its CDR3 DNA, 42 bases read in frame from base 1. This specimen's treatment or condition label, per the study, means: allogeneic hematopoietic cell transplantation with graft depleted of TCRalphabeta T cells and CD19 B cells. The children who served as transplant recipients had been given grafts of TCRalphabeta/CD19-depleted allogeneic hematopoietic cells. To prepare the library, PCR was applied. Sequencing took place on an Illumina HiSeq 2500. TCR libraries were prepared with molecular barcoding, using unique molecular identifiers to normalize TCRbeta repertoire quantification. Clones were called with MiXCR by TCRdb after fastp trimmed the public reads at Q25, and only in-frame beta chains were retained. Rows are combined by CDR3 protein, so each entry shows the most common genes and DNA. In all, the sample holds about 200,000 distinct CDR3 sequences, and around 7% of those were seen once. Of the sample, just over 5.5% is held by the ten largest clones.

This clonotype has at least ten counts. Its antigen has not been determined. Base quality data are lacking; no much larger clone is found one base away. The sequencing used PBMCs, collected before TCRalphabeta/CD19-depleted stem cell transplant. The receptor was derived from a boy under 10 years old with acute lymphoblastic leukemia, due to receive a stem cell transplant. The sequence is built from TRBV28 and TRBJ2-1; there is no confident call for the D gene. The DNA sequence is TGTGCCAGCAGTTCTAGGCTTCGGTACAATGAGCAGTTCTTC. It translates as CASSSRLRYNEQFF.